This T cell receptor (beta chain) was sequenced for a study of T cell repertoires in cytomegalovirus infection. Study overall: Public TCR beta signatures indicated both CMV infection and matching HLA type. Overall study results and limits: The ex vivo response showed dominance by HLA-C-restricted CMV-specific TCR beta clonotypes.

With 6 bases removed from V and 2 bases from J, the gap between germline ends came to 10 bases. This CDR3 is 13 amino acids long. Germline CDR1 and CDR2: ENHRY and SYGVKD. TCRdb recomputed calls from the reads with MiXCR, one row per CDR3 protein. The sample yields fewer than 700,000 distinct CDR3 sequences, roughly 24% seen once. This clonotype came up a few times. Its antigen is as yet unknown. The chain recombines TRBV10-3 with TRBJ2-5, with a weak D call TRBD1 (6 bases). The origin of this receptor is a human donor in good health (CMV status not recorded). Some clones in this sample may be carry-over from other donors' samples. Sequenced sample: CD8+ T cells from PBMCs. Here the CDR3 reads CAIRTDSQETQYF. CDR3 DNA sequence: TGTGCCATCAGGACGGACAGTCAAGAGACCCAGTACTTC.